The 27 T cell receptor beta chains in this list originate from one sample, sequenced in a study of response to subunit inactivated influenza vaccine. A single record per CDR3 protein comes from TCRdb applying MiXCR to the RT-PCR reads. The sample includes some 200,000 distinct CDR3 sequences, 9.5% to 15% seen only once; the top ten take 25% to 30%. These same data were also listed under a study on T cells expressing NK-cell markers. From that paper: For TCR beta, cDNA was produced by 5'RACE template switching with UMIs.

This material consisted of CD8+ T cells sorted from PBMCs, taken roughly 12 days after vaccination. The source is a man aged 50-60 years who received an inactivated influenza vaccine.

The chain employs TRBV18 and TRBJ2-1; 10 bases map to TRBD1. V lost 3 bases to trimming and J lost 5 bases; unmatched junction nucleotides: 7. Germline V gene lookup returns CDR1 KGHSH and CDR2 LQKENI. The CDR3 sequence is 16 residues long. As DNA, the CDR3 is TGTGCCAGCTCACCCCCGGGACAGGGGTTTAACAATGAGCAGTTCTTC. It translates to CASSPPGQGFNNEQFF.

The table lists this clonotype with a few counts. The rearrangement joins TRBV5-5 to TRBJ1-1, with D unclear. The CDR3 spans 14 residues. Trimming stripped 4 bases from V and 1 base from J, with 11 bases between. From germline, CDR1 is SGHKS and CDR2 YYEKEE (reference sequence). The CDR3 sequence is CASSLLDPNTEAFF. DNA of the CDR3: TGTGCCAGCAGCCTACTGGACCCGAACACTGAAGCTTTCTTT.

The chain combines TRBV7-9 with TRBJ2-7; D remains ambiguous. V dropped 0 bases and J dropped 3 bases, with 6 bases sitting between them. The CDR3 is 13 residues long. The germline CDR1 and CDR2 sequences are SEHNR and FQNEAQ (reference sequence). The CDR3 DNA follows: TGTGCCAGCAGCTTAGCGGCCCGCTACGAGCAGTACTTC. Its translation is CASSLAARYEQYF.

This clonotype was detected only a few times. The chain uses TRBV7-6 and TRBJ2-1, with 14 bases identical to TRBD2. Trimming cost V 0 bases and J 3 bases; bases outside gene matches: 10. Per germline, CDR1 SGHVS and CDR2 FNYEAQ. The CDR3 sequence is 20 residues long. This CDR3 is CASSLALVGTSGSVYNEQFF. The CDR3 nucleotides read TGTGCCAGCAGCTTAGCGCTGGTAGGGACTAGCGGGAGTGTCTACAATGAGCAGTTCTTC.

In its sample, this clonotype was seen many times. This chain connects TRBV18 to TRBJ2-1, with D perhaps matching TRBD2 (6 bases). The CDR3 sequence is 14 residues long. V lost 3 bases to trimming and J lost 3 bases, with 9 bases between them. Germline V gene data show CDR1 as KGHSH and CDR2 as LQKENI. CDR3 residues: CASSPNSGYNEQFF. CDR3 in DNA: TGTGCCAGCTCACCGAATAGCGGCTACAATGAGCAGTTCTTC.

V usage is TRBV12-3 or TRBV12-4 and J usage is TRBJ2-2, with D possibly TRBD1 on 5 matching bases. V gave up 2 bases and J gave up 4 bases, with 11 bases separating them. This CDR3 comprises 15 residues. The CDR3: CASSLQGFGTGELFF. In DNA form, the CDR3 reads TGTGCCAGCAGTTTACAGGGTTTCGGCACCGGGGAGCTGTTTTTT.

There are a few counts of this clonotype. CDR3 sequence: CASSSGQGAHYGYTF. CDR3 DNA sequence: TGTGCCAGCAGCTCGGGACAGGGCGCGCACTATGGCTACACCTTC. The J gene is TRBJ1-2, the V gene TRBV7-9; the match to TRBD1 covers 9 bases. Losses at the gene ends were 4 bases for V and 3 bases for J; bases not matched to a gene: 6. Per the germline V gene, CDR1 is SEHNR and CDR2 is FQNEAQ (reference sequence). The CDR3 loop spans 15 amino acids.

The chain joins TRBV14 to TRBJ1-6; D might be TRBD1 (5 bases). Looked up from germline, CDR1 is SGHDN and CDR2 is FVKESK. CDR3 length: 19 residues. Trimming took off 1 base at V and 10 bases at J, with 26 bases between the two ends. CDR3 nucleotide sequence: TGTGCCAGCAGCCAAGTTCTTTTTGTGTCAGGACATCTCACCTCACCCCTCCACTTT. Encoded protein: CASSQVLFVSGHLTSPLHF.

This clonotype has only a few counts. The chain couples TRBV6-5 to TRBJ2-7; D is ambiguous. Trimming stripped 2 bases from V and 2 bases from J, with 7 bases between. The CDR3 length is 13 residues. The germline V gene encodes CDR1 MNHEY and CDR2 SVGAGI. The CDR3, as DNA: TGTGCCAGCAGTTACAGGGCGGCCTACGAGCAGTACTTC. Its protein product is CASSYRAAYEQYF.

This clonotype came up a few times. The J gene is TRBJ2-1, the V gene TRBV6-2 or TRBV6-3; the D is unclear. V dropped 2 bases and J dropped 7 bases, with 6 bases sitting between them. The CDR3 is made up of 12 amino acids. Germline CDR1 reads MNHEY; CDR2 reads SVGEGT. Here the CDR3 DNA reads TGTGCCAGCAGTTACCTCTTGAATGAGCAGTTCTTC. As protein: CASSYLLNEQFF.

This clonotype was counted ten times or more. For the CDR3, the DNA is TGTGCCAGCAGTTTTAGGTTGGGGGGCCCGAGGGAGCAGTACTTC. It specifies CASSFRLGGPREQYF. The chain employs TRBV28 and TRBJ2-7; D may match TRBD1 or TRBD2 (6 bases each). The CDR3 totals 15 residues. CDR1 is MDHEN and CDR2 is SYDVKM in the germline V gene. V gave up 3 bases and J gave up 7 bases, with 19 bases separating them.

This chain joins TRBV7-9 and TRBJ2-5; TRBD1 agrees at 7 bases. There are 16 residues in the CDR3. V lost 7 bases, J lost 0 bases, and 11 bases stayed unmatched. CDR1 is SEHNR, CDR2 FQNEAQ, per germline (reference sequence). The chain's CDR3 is CASTDPPGQNQETQYF. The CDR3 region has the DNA TGTGCCAGCACCGATCCCCCGGGACAGAACCAAGAGACCCAGTACTTC.

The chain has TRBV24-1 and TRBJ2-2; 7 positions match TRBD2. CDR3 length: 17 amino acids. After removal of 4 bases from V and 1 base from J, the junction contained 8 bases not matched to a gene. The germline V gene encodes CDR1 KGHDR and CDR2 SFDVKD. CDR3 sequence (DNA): TGTGCCACCAGTGAAGTGATAGCGGGCAGGAACACCGGGGAGCTGTTTTTT. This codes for CATSEVIAGRNTGELFF.

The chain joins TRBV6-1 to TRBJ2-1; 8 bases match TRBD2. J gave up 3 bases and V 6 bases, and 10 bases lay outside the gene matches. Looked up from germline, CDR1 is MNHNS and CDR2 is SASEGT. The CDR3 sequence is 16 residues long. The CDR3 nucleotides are TGTGCCAGCAGCCCGGGGGGGGCTAGCGGCTACAATGAGCAGTTCTTC. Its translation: CASSPGGASGYNEQFF.

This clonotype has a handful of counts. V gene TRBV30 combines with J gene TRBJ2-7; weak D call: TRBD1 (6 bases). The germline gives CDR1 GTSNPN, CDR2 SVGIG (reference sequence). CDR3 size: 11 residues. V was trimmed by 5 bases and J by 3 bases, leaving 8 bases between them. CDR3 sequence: CAWSQGYEQYF. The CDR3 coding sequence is TGTGCCTGGTCACAGGGCTACGAGCAGTACTTC.

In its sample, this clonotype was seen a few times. In DNA, the CDR3 is TGCAGCGTTCCAGAGAGGGGGCGGAACACTGAAGCTTTCTTT. It is translated as CSVPERGRNTEAFF. This chain connects TRBV29-1 to TRBJ1-1; TRBD1 matches 7 bases. Germline V gene data show CDR1 as SQVTM and CDR2 as ANQGSEA. The length of the CDR3 is 14 residues. Germline trimming cut 5 bases from V and 1 base from J; bases unmatched to any gene: 7.

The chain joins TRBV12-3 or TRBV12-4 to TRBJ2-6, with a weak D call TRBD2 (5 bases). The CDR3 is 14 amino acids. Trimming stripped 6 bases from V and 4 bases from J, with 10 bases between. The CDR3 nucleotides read TGTGCCAGCAGGACCAGAGGGGGGGCCAACGTCCTGACTTTC. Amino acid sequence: CASRTRGGANVLTF.

The CDR3 reads CASSFLAESNEQFF. CDR3 coding DNA: TGTGCCAGCAGTTTTCTGGCAGAGAGCAATGAGCAGTTCTTC. The rearrangement uses TRBV28 and TRBJ2-1; no firm D call. CDR1 is MDHEN, CDR2 SYDVKM, per germline. The CDR3 consists of 14 residues. V was pared by 3 bases and J by 6 bases, with 12 bases between.

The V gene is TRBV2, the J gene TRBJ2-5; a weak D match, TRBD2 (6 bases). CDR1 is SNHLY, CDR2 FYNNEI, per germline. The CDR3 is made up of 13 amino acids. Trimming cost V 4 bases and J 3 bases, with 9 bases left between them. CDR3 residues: CASSGLGEETQYF. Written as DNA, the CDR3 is TGTGCCAGCAGTGGACTAGGTGAAGAGACCCAGTACTTC. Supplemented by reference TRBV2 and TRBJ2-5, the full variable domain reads EPEVTQTPSHQVTQMGQEVILRCVPISNHLYFYWYRQILGQKVEFLVSFYNNEISEKSEIFDDQFSVERPDGSNFTLKIRSTKLEDSAMYFCASSGLGEETQYFGPGTRLLVL.

The CDR3 DNA follows: TGTGCCAGCAGGGGGACTAGCGGGAGGGCCACCGCCGCCGCGCAGTTCTTC. Translated, it gives CASRGTSGRATAAAQFF. V gene TRBV2 combines with J gene TRBJ2-1, with 16 bases matching TRBD2. The CDR3 runs 17 residues. Trimming cost V 6 bases and J 12 bases; bases outside gene matches: 14. CDR1 and CDR2 from the germline V gene are SNHLY and FYNNEI.

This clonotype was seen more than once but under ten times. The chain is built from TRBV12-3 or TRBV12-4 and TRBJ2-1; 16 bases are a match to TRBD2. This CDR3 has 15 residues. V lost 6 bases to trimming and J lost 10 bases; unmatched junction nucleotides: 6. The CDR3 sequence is CASRSGTSGGVEQFF. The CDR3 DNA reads TGTGCCAGCAGATCCGGGACTAGCGGGGGGGTGGAGCAGTTCTTC.

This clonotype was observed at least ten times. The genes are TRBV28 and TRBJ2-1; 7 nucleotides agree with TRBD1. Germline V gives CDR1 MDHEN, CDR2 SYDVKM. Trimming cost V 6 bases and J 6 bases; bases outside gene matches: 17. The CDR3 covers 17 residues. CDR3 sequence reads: CASRLNRIRDRRNEQFF. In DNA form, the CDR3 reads TGTGCCAGCAGGCTGAACCGAATCCGGGACAGACGCAATGAGCAGTTCTTC.

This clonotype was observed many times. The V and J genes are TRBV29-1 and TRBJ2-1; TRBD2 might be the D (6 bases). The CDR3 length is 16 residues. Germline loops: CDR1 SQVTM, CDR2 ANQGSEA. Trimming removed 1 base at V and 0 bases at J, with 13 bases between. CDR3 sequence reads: CSVEGRLGTSYNEQFF. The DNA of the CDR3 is TGCAGCGTTGAAGGCCGACTAGGGACCTCCTACAATGAGCAGTTCTTC.

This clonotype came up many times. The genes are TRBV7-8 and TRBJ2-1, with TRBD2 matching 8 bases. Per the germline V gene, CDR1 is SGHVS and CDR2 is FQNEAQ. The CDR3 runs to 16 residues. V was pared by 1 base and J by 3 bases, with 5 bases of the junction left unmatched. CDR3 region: CASSLESGGLYNEQFF. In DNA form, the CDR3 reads TGTGCCAGCAGCTTAGAATCGGGGGGGCTCTACAATGAGCAGTTCTTC.

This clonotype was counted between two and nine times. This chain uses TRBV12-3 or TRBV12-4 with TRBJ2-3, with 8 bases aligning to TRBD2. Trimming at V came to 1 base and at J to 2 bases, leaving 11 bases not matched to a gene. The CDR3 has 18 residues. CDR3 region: CASSLDSGSYPYTDTQYF. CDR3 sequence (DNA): TGTGCCAGCAGTTTAGACAGCGGGAGTTATCCTTACACAGATACGCAGTATTTT.

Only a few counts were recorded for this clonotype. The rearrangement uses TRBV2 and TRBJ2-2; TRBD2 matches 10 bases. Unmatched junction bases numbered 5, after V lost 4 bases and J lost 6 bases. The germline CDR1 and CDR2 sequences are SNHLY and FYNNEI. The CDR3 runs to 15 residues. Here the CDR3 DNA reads TGTGCCAGCAGTGCCACTAGCGGGAAGGCCGGGGAGCTGTTTTTT. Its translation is CASSATSGKAGELFF. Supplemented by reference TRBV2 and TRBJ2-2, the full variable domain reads EPEVTQTPSHQVTQMGQEVILRCVPISNHLYFYWYRQILGQKVEFLVSFYNNEISEKSEIFDDQFSVERPDGSNFTLKIRSTKLEDSAMYFCASSATSGKAGELFFGEGSRLTVL.

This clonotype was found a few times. The CDR3 spells CASRRGATEAFF. CDR3 in DNA: TGTGCCAGCAGGCGGGGGGCCACTGAAGCTTTCTTT. The chain uses TRBV7-9 and TRBJ1-1; D is possibly TRBD1 (6 bases). CDR1 SEHNR and CDR2 FQNEAQ come from the germline V gene (reference sequence). The CDR3 runs 12 residues. Trimming left V 6 bases short and J 4 bases short, with 9 bases between.